This TCR beta chain emerged from a study of response to subunit inactivated influenza vaccine. TCRdb re-called the RT-PCR reads with MiXCR, one entry per CDR3 protein. The sample lists around 580,000 distinct CDR3 sequences, less than 15% occurring once. From germline, CDR1 is KGHDR and CDR2 SFDVKD. The J segment lost 7 bases and the V segment lost 1 base, leaving 1 base of the junction unmatched. This CDR3 spans 14 amino acids. Whole-study findings and limits: T cells newly recruited by each seasonal influenza vaccination are few, the authors suggested.

As to this clonotype: Its antigen is currently unknown.

J is TRBJ2-1 and V is TRBV24-1, with 9 bases that match TRBD2. The TCR originated in a man aged 50 or older who received an inactivated influenza vaccine. The sequences come from PBMCs from blood, collected 11 to 12 days after vaccination. CDR3 residues: CATSDLTSGNEQFF. CDR3 bases: TGTGCCACCAGTGATTTAACTAGCGGGAATGAGCAGTTCTTC.